A single T cell receptor beta chain is shown here with its context. It has no known antigen specificity. No base qualities exist here, and no much larger clone lies one base off it. The method was RT-PCR. These reads were obtained on an Illumina HiSeq 2500. TCRdb redid the processing of the public reads, applying fastp at Q25 and MiXCR, and retained in-frame beta chains. Rows merge per CDR3 protein into single entries with the most common DNA and genes. The sample table records around 520,000 distinct CDR3 sequences; approximately 12% of these occur just once. In total, the top ten clones hold roughly 10% of the sample. The data belong to a study of response to subunit inactivated influenza vaccine (dated by TCRdb to the late 2010s). Background on the whole study: Deep quantitative profiling of the T cell receptor repertoire was used in the study to follow responses to a trivalent subunit inactivated influenza vaccine. What the authors observed across the whole study: The authors suggested that each seasonal influenza vaccination may recruit only a limited number of new T cells.

The CDR3, from cysteine to phenylalanine, totals 16 residues. The kept DNA is CDR3 alone, 48 bases in frame from the first base. Clipping removes 6 bases from V and 2 bases from J, with 9 as the unmatched junction base count. This chain joins TRBV12-3 or TRBV12-4 to TRBJ2-2; 7 central bases correspond to TRBD1. Sample: PBMCs from blood, taken on the day of vaccination. The TCR comes from a man aged 50 to 60 who received an inactivated influenza vaccine. Donor details come from another sample of the same person, matched by shared clones. The sequenced DNA is TGTGCCAGCAGCCTCTCCCCAGGGGGAAACACCGGGGAGCTGTTTTTT. It is translated as CASSLSPGGNTGELFF.